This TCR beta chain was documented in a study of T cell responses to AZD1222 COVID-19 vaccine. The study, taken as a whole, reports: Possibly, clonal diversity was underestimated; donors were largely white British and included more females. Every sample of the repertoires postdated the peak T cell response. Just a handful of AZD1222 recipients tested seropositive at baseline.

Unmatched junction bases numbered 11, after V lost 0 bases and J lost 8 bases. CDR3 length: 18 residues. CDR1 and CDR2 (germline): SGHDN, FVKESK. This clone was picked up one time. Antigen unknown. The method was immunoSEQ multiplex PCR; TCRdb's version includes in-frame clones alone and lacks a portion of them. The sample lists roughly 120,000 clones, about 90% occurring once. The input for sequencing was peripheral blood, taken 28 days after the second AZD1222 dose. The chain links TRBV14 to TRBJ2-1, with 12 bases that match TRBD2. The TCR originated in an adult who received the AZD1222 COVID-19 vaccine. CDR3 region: CASSQDMIGLAGLDEQFF. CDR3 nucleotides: TGTGCCAGCAGCCAAGACATGATAGGACTAGCGGGATTAGATGAGCAGTTCTTC.